The rows below give T cell receptor beta chains drawn from one sample of a study of T cells after yellow fever vaccination. MiXCR was run by TCRdb on the 5' RACE reads, yielding one entry per CDR3 protein. Counted here are 50,000 to 65,000 distinct CDR3 sequences, 6.6% occurring once; the ten biggest clones make up about 24%. The sequences come from CD8+ T cells not binding an NS4B(214-222) dextramer, sorted from PBMCs, collected approximately 40 days after the first yellow fever vaccination. All receptors come from a man between 18 and 35 years old who received the YFV17D yellow fever vaccine. CDR3s include the opening cysteine and the closing phenylalanine or tryptophan. D genes are given only for firm matches. Size is omitted from some rows. Given values are once, few, many or a class for expanded clones.

>many|TRBJ1-2|TRBV20-1|.
CSARDLGGYTF
TGCAGTGCTAGAGATCTCGGCGGCTACACCTTC
>.|TRBJ2-5|TRBV29-1|TRBD1
CSVVDRGETQYF
TGCAGCGTTGTGGACAGGGGCGAGACCCAGTACTTC
>.|TRBJ1-3|TRBV27|.
CASSLLPGLSTIYF
TGTGCCAGCAGTTTATTACCAGGTCTCAGCACCATATATTTT
>many|TRBJ2-7|TRBV12-3/TRBV12-4|.
CASSPAGLSQYF
TGTGCCAGCAGCCCTGCTGGACTCTCGCAGTACTTC
>.|TRBJ2-1|TRBV14|TRBD2
CASSQDRGGLAWDEQFF
TGTGCCAGCAGCCAAGATCGCGGGGGACTAGCATGGGATGAGCAGTTCTTC
>.|TRBJ2-1|TRBV7-9|.
CASSVSYNEQFF
TGTGCCAGCAGTGTTTCCTACAATGAGCAGTTCTTC
>medium-sized|TRBJ2-7|TRBV9|.
CASSVGQGLTYEQYF
TGTGCCAGCAGCGTAGGGCAGGGCTTAACCTACGAGCAGTACTTC
>.|TRBJ1-5|TRBV18|.
CASPLRLGTSNQPQHF
TGTGCCAGCCCCCTCCGTCTGGGGACTAGCAATCAGCCCCAGCATTTT
>few|TRBJ2-5|TRBV15|.
CATSSYSYQETQYF
TGTGCCACCAGCAGCTACAGTTACCAAGAGACCCAGTACTTC
>.|TRBJ2-4|TRBV12-3/TRBV12-4|.
CAICLIGGRGGTKNIQYF
TGTGCCATCTGTTTAATTGGGGGTCGGGGAGGTACCAAAAACATTCAGTACTTC
>.|TRBJ1-2|TRBV27|TRBD1
CASSAGTGGTLYTF
TGTGCCAGCAGTGCTGGGACAGGGGGCACCTTGTACACCTTC
>many|TRBJ2-3|TRBV6-1|.
CASSRPAHTDTQYF
TGTGCCAGCAGCCGCCCCGCCCACACAGATACGCAGTATTTT
>many|TRBJ2-1|TRBV5-1|.
CASSLGMASSYNEQFF
TGCGCCAGCAGCTTGGGAATGGCTAGCTCCTACAATGAGCAGTTCTTC
>few|TRBJ2-1|TRBV20-1|.
CSARDLERASYNEQFF
TGCAGTGCTAGAGATTTAGAACGGGCCTCCTACAATGAGCAGTTCTTC
>.|TRBJ2-7|TRBV4-1|.
CASSQGDGNLVSYEQYF
TGCGCCAGCAGCCAAGGGGACGGTAACTTAGTCTCCTACGAGCAGTACTTC
>many|TRBJ1-5|TRBV20-1|TRBD1
CSARDATGDHQPQHF
TGCAGTGCTAGAGATGCGACAGGGGATCATCAGCCCCAGCATTTT
>many|TRBJ2-7|TRBV25-1|.
CASSEWVEQYF
TGTGCCAGCAGTGAATGGGTCGAGCAGTACTTC
>few|TRBJ1-5|TRBV5-4|TRBD1
CASSLATGTGASYSNQPQHF
TGTGCCAGCAGCTTGGCCACCGGGACAGGAGCCTCTTATAGCAATCAGCCCCAGCATTTT
>.|TRBJ1-4|TRBV4-1|TRBD1
CASSQEKGTGDEKLFF
TGCGCCAGCAGCCAAGAGAAGGGGACAGGGGACGAAAAACTGTTTTTT
>many|TRBJ2-3|TRBV27|.
CASRRLGPDTQYF
TGTGCCAGCCGTCGCTTAGGCCCAGATACGCAGTATTTT
>many|TRBJ1-6|TRBV27|TRBD1
CASSWTGVNSPLHF
TGTGCCAGCAGTTGGACAGGGGTTAATTCACCCCTCCACTTT
>few|TRBJ1-6|TRBV27|.
CASSSHLQGRFSPLHF
TGTGCCAGCAGTTCTCACCTACAGGGTAGATTTTCACCCCTCCACTTT